The present entry profiles one T cell receptor (beta chain) with its context. The antigen remains undetermined. The entry originates in a study of radiation and T cells in renal cell carcinoma. Time point specified: baseline pretreatment blood. Treatment denoted: 15 Gy SBRT to primary tumor, nephrectomy 4 weeks later. Clear cell pathology was present in this patient's renal cell carcinoma. Some clones are missing from TCRdb's copy, which holds only in-frame ones; the method was immunoSEQ multiplex PCR. The repertoire has 150,000 or so clones, about 87% of them found once; the top ten carry 3.5% to 5%. CDR3 length: 14 amino acids. Germline CDR1 and CDR2: MDHEN and SYDVKM. Trimming removed 5 bases from V and 7 bases from J; junction bases left unmatched: 10. General study points: From baseline, blood top tumor clonotypes peaked at 2 weeks post-radiation.

V is TRBV28 and J is TRBJ1-2, with 7 positions matching TRBD1. Sequenced here: blood, sampled from a patient whose treatment included radiotherapy and nephrectomy. The clonotype originates from a woman in her 70s with renal cell carcinoma. The CDR3 sequence is CASSTHGGGRGYTF. CDR3 DNA: TGTGCCAGCAGTACCCACGGAGGGGGCCGTGGCTACACCTTC.